This T cell receptor (beta chain) was profiled in a study of OX40 agonist ivuxolimab in advanced cancers. Turning to the study itself: Dose-escalation subjects each had hepatocellular carcinoma, melanoma, renal cell or head and neck cancer. Enrollees could have had prior anti-PD-1, anti-PD-L1 or anti-CTLA-4 therapy, which over 35% had received.

Germline assignment: CDR1 SGHTA and CDR2 FQGTGA. The CDR3 is made up of 14 amino acids. V shed 2 bases and J shed 5 bases, with 10 bases lying between them. Sequencing was performed with immunoSEQ multiplex PCR; in TCRdb, only in-frame clones are kept and a portion is missing. The profile covers approximately 68,000 clones, with 85% to 90% appearing a single time and approximately 0.92% taken by the ten largest. V usage is TRBV7-3 and J usage is TRBJ1-5; D perhaps matches TRBD1 (5 bases). This TCR was sampled from an adult with an advanced solid tumor such as melanoma, head and neck, liver or kidney cancer. The input for sequencing was CD4+ or CD8+ T cells sorted from blood, taken in a trial of the OX40 agonist ivuxolimab. CDR3 residues: CASSLWMGDQPQHF. The CDR3 region has the DNA TGTGCCAGCAGCTTATGGATGGGGGATCAGCCCCAGCATTTT.